This T cell receptor beta chain was identified in a study of blood T cell repertoires in COVID-19. Study context: Whether acute or convalescent, the COVID-19 samples came from the United States, Italy and Spain. Sources were T cells, B-cell-depleted T cells, or PBMCs; the material itself was cDNA or gDNA.

Methods used by the authors: Reference gene primer amplification yielded estimated nucleated cell counts. The table came from immunoSEQ multiplex PCR; TCRdb's copy has only in-frame clones and leaves some out. From that table come the V and J calls and clone size; the DNA was used to work out D and trimming. The repertoire consists of tens of thousands of clones, with roughly 85% occurring once and the leading ten covering around 40%. Germline-derived CDR1 and CDR2 are SGHTA and FQGNSA. The CDR3 length is 15 residues. The J segment lost 4 bases and the V segment lost 4 bases, leaving 7 bases of the junction unmatched.

The clonotype originates from a human donor in a cohort sampled during active COVID-19. Material: peripheral blood. The chain uses TRBV7-2 and TRBJ2-1, with 7 bases that match TRBD2. The CDR3: CASSSGLLKYNEQFF. Written as DNA, the CDR3 is TGTGCCAGCAGCTCGGGACTACTTAAATACAATGAGCAGTTCTTC.